A selection of T cell receptor beta chains follows, all from one sample in a study of cytomegalovirus exposure and HLA in healthy donors. Data came from immunoSEQ multiplex PCR; TCRdb stores just in-frame clones and leaves some out. The sample shows about 150,000 clones, roughly three quarters of them seen only once. The sequencing sample was made of PBMCs. The receptors were sampled from a human donor in good health. CDR3s include the opening cysteine and the closing phenylalanine or tryptophan. A D gene is named only where the DNA matches it firmly. Clone size, where shown, is once, few, many, or a class for clones that have expanded.

TRBV5-1	-	TRBJ2-3	-	TGCGCCAGCATTCCGGGACTCCCTAACACAGATACGCAGTATTTT	CASIPGLPNTDTQYF
TRBV2	-	TRBJ1-2	-	TGTGCCAGCAGATACGCTAAGGGCTACACCTTC	CASRYAKGYTF
TRBV27	-	TRBJ1-1	-	TGTGCCAGCAGTTTTCGGGGCACTGAAGCTTTCTTT	CASSFRGTEAFF
TRBV14	-	TRBJ2-2	-	TGTGCCAGCAGCCAAGATTGGGGGGGCGCCGTCGGGGAGCTGTTTTTT	CASSQDWGGAVGELFF
TRBV5-1	TRBD2	TRBJ2-3	-	TGCGCCAGCAGCTTGGCAGGCGGGAGGGCATTGTCAGATACGCAGTATTTT	CASSLAGGRALSDTQYF
TRBV5-4	-	TRBJ1-1	-	TGTGCCAGCAGCTTCGGAGGGGACCGGAACACTGAAGCTTTCTTT	CASSFGGDRNTEAFF
TRBV11-2	TRBD2	TRBJ2-5	-	TGTGCCAGCAGCTTAGGACTAGCGGGAGTAGAGACCCAGTACTTC	CASSLGLAGVETQYF
TRBV29-1	TRBD2	TRBJ2-7	-	TGCAGCGCTAGTAGAGCGGGAGGGCCTAAGGACGAGCAGTACTTC	CSASRAGGPKDEQYF
TRBV11-2	-	TRBJ1-2	few	TGTGCCAGCAGCCTACCCGGACTGAGTGGCTACACCTTC	CASSLPGLSGYTF
TRBV19	TRBD2	TRBJ2-3	few	TGTGCCAGTACCCTCGCCGCGGGGGGGCCATCTGATACGCAGTATTTT	CASTLAAGGPSDTQYF
TRBV9	-	TRBJ2-1	-	TGTGCCAGCAGCGTAGCTGACAGCGCCTCTAGCTCCTACAATGAGCAGTTCTTC	CASSVADSASSSYNEQFF
TRBV27	-	TRBJ1-2	once	TGTGCCAGCAGTATACAGGGAGCTGGTGTAGGCTACACCTTC	CASSIQGAGVGYTF
TRBV5-1	-	TRBJ2-7	-	TGCGCCAGCAGCTTGGGACAGAGCTACGAGCAGTACTTC	CASSLGQSYEQYF
TRBV5-6	-	TRBJ1-1	-	TGTGCCAGCAGCTTGGTCGCAACCGGGGCTGAAGCTTTCTTT	CASSLVATGAEAFF
TRBV11-3	TRBD2	TRBJ2-1	-	TGTGCCAGCAGCTCCGCTAGCGGGAGCTCCTACAATGAGCAGTTCTTC	CASSSASGSSYNEQFF
TRBV4-2	TRBD2	TRBJ2-1	-	TGTGCCAGCAGCCAAGCACTAGCGGGGTACAATGAGCAGTTCTTC	CASSQALAGYNEQFF
TRBV5-4	-	TRBJ1-1	-	TGTGCCAGCAGCTTGGGGGCAGGGCCGATGGCTTTCTTT	CASSLGAGPMAFF
TRBV5-1	TRBD1	TRBJ1-1	-	TGCGCCAGCAGCCCAGGACAGGGGACCGGCACTGAAGCTTTCTTT	CASSPGQGTGTEAFF
TRBV7-9	-	TRBJ1-1	-	TGTGCCAGCAGCGATGGGACAACTCCCACGAAAACTGAAGCTTTCTTT	CASSDGTTPTKTEAFF
TRBV7-6	TRBD2	TRBJ2-3	-	TGTGCCAGCAGCCGTGGGACTAGCAGCACAGATACGCAGTATTTT	CASSRGTSSTDTQYF
TRBV5-1	-	TRBJ2-7	-	TGCGCCAGCAGCTTGGTACAGCTCCACGAGCAGTACTTC	CASSLVQLHEQYF
TRBV29-1	TRBD1	TRBJ2-7	-	TGCAGCGTTGAGACAGGGCGCGAGCAGTACTTC	CSVETGREQYF
TRBV11-1	TRBD1	TRBJ2-3	-	TGTGCCAGCAGCCGAGACAGGGGTACAGATACGCAGTATTTT	CASSRDRGTDTQYF
TRBV7-9	-	TRBJ1-2	-	TGTGCCAGCAGCTTGATAACTTCAAATAACTATGGCTACACCTTC	CASSLITSNNYGYTF
TRBV19	-	TRBJ2-2	-	TGTGCCAGTAGTTCAGGATTGAACACCGGGGAGCTGTTTTTT	CASSSGLNTGELFF
TRBV2	-	TRBJ2-7	once	TGTGCCAGCAGTGAAGTGGCAGGGGCCTACGAGCAGTACTTC	CASSEVAGAYEQYF
TRBV7-3	TRBD1	TRBJ2-3	-	TGTGCCAGCAGCTTAAGGGGACAGGGAACAGATACGCAGTATTTT	CASSLRGQGTDTQYF
TRBV5-4	-	TRBJ1-2	-	TGTGCCAGCAGCTTGACAGGGATCGCTAACTATGGCTACACCTTC	CASSLTGIANYGYTF
TRBV27	TRBD2	TRBJ2-7	-	TGTGCCAGCAGCCCAACTAGCGGAGGGGGTTACGAGCAGTACTTC	CASSPTSGGGYEQYF
TRBV7-2	TRBD1	TRBJ1-5	once	TGTGCCAGCAGCTCAGATCAGGGGGCTTTACAGCCCCAGCATTTT	CASSSDQGALQPQHF
TRBV19	-	TRBJ1-5	-	TGTGCCAGTAGTATAGATTGGGGACTCATCCTATTTAATCAGCCCCAGCATTTT	CASSIDWGLILFNQPQHF
TRBV7-3	TRBD1	TRBJ1-4	few	TGTGCCAGCAGCTTAACCCCAAGACAGGGCGTAAATGAAAAACTGTTTTTT	CASSLTPRQGVNEKLFF
TRBV6-5	-	TRBJ2-3	-	TGTGCCAGCAGTTACAGGGCAGGGACAGATACGCAGTATTTT	CASSYRAGTDTQYF
TRBV7-3	TRBD2	TRBJ2-2	-	TGTGCCAGCACCTACAACGGGGGGAGGGCGACCGGGGAGCTGTTTTTT	CASTYNGGRATGELFF
TRBV29-1	TRBD1	TRBJ1-2	-	TGCAGCGTGGGGGACAGGGGAGGGTATGGCTACACCTTC	CSVGDRGGYGYTF
TRBV9	TRBD2	TRBJ2-1	-	TGTGCCAGCAGCGCCCGACTAGCGAATGACAATGAGCAGTTCTTC	CASSARLANDNEQFF
TRBV7-9	-	TRBJ1-2	-	TGTTCCAGCAGCTCGAGAGCTAACTATGGCTACACCTTC	CSSSSRANYGYTF
TRBV7-9	TRBD1	TRBJ1-2	-	TGTGCCAGCAGCCCGGGACAGGGGGCCAGCTATGGCTACACCTTC	CASSPGQGASYGYTF
TRBV15	TRBD1	TRBJ1-1	-	TGTGCCACCAGCAGAGATGACAGGGCGAACACTGAAGCTTTCTTT	CATSRDDRANTEAFF
TRBV5-6	TRBD1	TRBJ2-1	-	TGTGCCAGCAGCTTGGGACAGGGGGACAATGAGCAGTTCTTC	CASSLGQGDNEQFF
TRBV4-3	TRBD2	TRBJ2-2	-	TGCGCCAGCAGCCAAGATCGTGAGCGGGATGACACCGGGGAGCTGTTTTTT	CASSQDRERDDTGELFF
TRBV6-6	TRBD1	TRBJ2-7	-	TGTGCCAGCAGTTACGAAGAGGACAGGGGTTACGAGCAGTACTTC	CASSYEEDRGYEQYF